This T cell receptor (beta chain) was profiled in a study of regulatory T cells in long-lasting Graves disease. Library construction for TCR beta used iRepertoire HTBI primers and Arm-PCR of CDR3 regions. Using its own MiXCR run on the multiplex PCR reads, TCRdb lists one record per CDR3 protein. The sample carries 600,000 to 650,000 distinct CDR3 sequences, roughly 16% recorded once. Germline V gene data show CDR1 as SNHLY and CDR2 as FYNNEI. The CDR3 sequence is 17 residues long. V lost 6 bases, J lost 5 bases, and 11 bases stayed unmatched. The sample holds many counts of this clonotype. Described time point: newly diagnosed GD, antithyroid drugs for less than 3 months. There was RNA extracted from PBMCs, and the TCR library was made from it. The data were also submitted as part of a second study, on T cells in Graves' hyperthyroidism and ophthalmopathy.

The chain recombines TRBV2 with TRBJ2-5; 14 bases agree with TRBD2. The clonotype was recovered from a woman in her twenties or thirties with Graves disease. The source was peripheral blood mononuclear cells (PBMCs), collected at new diagnosis, from a patient treated with antithyroid drugs. This chain's CDR3 is CASSRGGTSGSHETQYF. The DNA of the CDR3 is TGTGCCAGCAGCAGGGGGGGGACTAGCGGGAGCCACGAGACCCAGTACTTC.